The rows below give T cell receptor beta chains drawn from one sample of a study of beta chain features in type 1 diabetes. TCRdb's table, derived via immunoSEQ multiplex PCR, lists solely in-frame clones and lacks some. The repertoire holds about 210,000 clones, with about a tenth as singletons. Sequencing used central memory CD4+ T cells from blood. The receptors shown here come from a man between 18 and 29 years old in good health. Both conserved end residues are part of each CDR3. Fields, in order: clone size, V gene, J gene, D gene, CDR3 DNA, CDR3 protein. The D gene is left open where the match is weak. Where a row states a size, it is once, few, many or the class of an expanded clone; other rows omit it.

>.|TRBV4-1|TRBJ2-5|.
TGCGCCAGCAGCCAAGATCCAGCGGAAGAGACCCAGTACTTC
CASSQDPAEETQYF
>.|TRBV28|TRBJ2-3|TRBD1
TGTGCCAGCAGTTTTACAGGGGCCACAGATACGCAGTATTTT
CASSFTGATDTQYF
>many|TRBV13|TRBJ1-1|.
TGTGCCAGCAGCTTAGATCCGGTGAACACTGAAGCTTTCTTT
CASSLDPVNTEAFF
>few|TRBV11-1|TRBJ1-1|.
TGTGCCAGCAGCGAGAACCTACGGGACACTGAAGCTTTCTTT
CASSENLRDTEAFF
>few|TRBV11-3|TRBJ2-3|.
TGTGCCAGCAGCTTAACGGCTGCGTCCTCAGGAAGGGATACGCAGTATTTT
CASSLTAASSGRDTQYF
>few|TRBV2|TRBJ2-5|.
TGTGCCAGCAGTGAAAAGAGGGGGGGACACAACCAAGAGACCCAGTACTTC
CASSEKRGGHNQETQYF
>few|TRBV7-2|TRBJ2-2|.
TGTGCCAGCAGCTCCGGGACCACCACCGGGGAGCTGTTTTTT
CASSSGTTTGELFF
>.|TRBV25-1|TRBJ2-5|TRBD2
TGTGCCAGCAAAGGTTCGGCTAGCGGGTACCAAGAGACCCAGTACTTC
CASKGSASGYQETQYF
>.|TRBV19|TRBJ2-5|.
TGTGCCAGTAGCAGGGGCGCAGGGGAGACCCAGTACTTC
CASSRGAGETQYF
>.|TRBV10-2|TRBJ1-1|.
TGCGCCAGCAGCCACAGCGATCAAAACACTGAAGCTTTCTTT
CASSHSDQNTEAFF
>few|TRBV14|TRBJ1-1|.
TGTGCCAGCAGCCCAGGTCGGAGTACTGAAGCTTTCTTT
CASSPGRSTEAFF
>many|TRBV4-1|TRBJ2-3|.
TGCGCCAGCAGCCAAGATCGTGAGGTCAGCACAGATACGCAGTATTTT
CASSQDREVSTDTQYF
>few|TRBV25-1|TRBJ1-2|TRBD1
TGTGCCAGCAGTGTATCCGGGACAGGGAGGAATGGCTACACCTTC
CASSVSGTGRNGYTF
>few|TRBV5-1|TRBJ2-1|.
TGCGCCAGCAGCTTGGTCGGGAACCACAATGAGCAGTTCTTC
CASSLVGNHNEQFF
>few|TRBV18|TRBJ2-2|TRBD2
TGTGCCAGCTCACCACCGGGAGGGGTCACCGGGGAGCTGTTTTTT
CASSPPGGVTGELFF
>few|TRBV28|TRBJ2-5|.
TGTGCCAGCAGTTTTCTGCCTAGGGGGTTGCAAGAGACCCAGTACTTC
CASSFLPRGLQETQYF
>.|TRBV13|TRBJ2-1|.
TGTGCCAGCAGCTTCCTACAGAAGTACAATGAGCAGTTCTTC
CASSFLQKYNEQFF
>.|TRBV5-1|TRBJ1-4|.
TGCGCCAGCAGCCTCCGGACATATGATGAAAAACTGTTTTTT
CASSLRTYDEKLFF
>few|TRBV7-2|TRBJ2-7|TRBD2
TGTGCCAGCAGCTTCACGGCGGGAGCCTACGAGCAGTACTTC
CASSFTAGAYEQYF
>few|TRBV5-1|TRBJ2-3|.
TGCGCCAGCAGGGTTGGGTCTAGCACAGATACGCAGTATTTT
CASRVGSSTDTQYF
>few|TRBV7-9|TRBJ1-2|.
TGTGCCAGCAGCTCTCTACCACAGAACTATGGCTACACCTTC
CASSSLPQNYGYTF
>.|TRBV18|TRBJ2-5|.
TGTGCCAGCTCACCAGGAATAAAGGAGACCCAGTACTTC
CASSPGIKETQYF
>few|TRBV7-2|TRBJ2-7|.
TGTGCCAGCAGCTCCTCCAGGGCGCGCGAGCAGTACTTC
CASSSSRAREQYF
>.|TRBV19|TRBJ1-2|.
TGTGCCAGTAGTATAGACGACACTTATGGCTACACCTTC
CASSIDDTYGYTF
>many|TRBV5-1|TRBJ2-3|.
TGCGCCAGCTCCCCCACCAGCACAGATACGCAGTATTTT
CASSPTSTDTQYF
>few|TRBV6-4|TRBJ2-6|.
TGTGCCAGCAGTGACTGGGCTTCTGGGGCCAACGTCCTGACTTTC
CASSDWASGANVLTF
>few|TRBV7-8|TRBJ2-5|.
TGTGCCAGCAGCTACCGGGACTTCGATGGAGAGACCCAGTACTTC
CASSYRDFDGETQYF
>.|TRBV6-5|TRBJ2-1|TRBD2
TGTGCCAGCAGCCTTACTAGCGGGAGAGGCAATGAGCAGTTCTTC
CASSLTSGRGNEQFF
>.|TRBV30|TRBJ2-1|.
TGTGCCTGGAGTACTTTGCGGGAGCAGTTCTTC
CAWSTLREQFF
>medium-sized|TRBV7-6|TRBJ1-5|.
TGTGCCAGCAGCGCCGACAGGAATCAGCCCCAGCATTTT
CASSADRNQPQHF
>many|TRBV30|TRBJ2-2|.
TGTGCCCGTAGCTGGGGCGGGGAGCTGTTTTTT
CARSWGGELFF
>few|TRBV27|TRBJ2-7|TRBD2
TGTGCCAGCAGGGGTAGCGGGAGGGCTGCGGGCGAGCAGTACTTC
CASRGSGRAAGEQYF
>.|TRBV5-1|TRBJ2-1|TRBD2
TGCGCCAGCAGCTGGGGACTAGTGATTTTTGGCGATGAGCAGTTCTTC
CASSWGLVIFGDEQFF
>.|TRBV7-3|TRBJ2-3|.
TGTGCCAGCAGCTACCCAGCGGGCCGCACAGATACGCAGTATTTT
CASSYPAGRTDTQYF
>.|TRBV4-1|TRBJ2-7|TRBD1
TGCGCCAGCAGCCAGCTTACCGGGACAGCCTACGAGCAGTACTTC
CASSQLTGTAYEQYF
>.|TRBV7-3|TRBJ2-6|.
TGTGCCAGCAGCTTGGGAAGGGCTGGGGCCAACGTCCTGACTTTC
CASSLGRAGANVLTF
>many|TRBV7-9|TRBJ2-1|.
TGTGCCAGCAGCTTAACCCTAGGGGGCTACAATGAGCAGTTCTTC
CASSLTLGGYNEQFF
>few|TRBV29-1|TRBJ1-1|TRBD1
TGCAGCGTTGGTGGATCACCGGGACAGCCAGCTTTCTTT
CSVGGSPGQPAFF
>.|TRBV9|TRBJ2-3|TRBD2
TGTGCCAGCAGCGGGACTAGCGGGAGTAGGTCAGATACGCAGTATTTT
CASSGTSGSRSDTQYF
>.|TRBV5-1|TRBJ1-1|.
TGCGCCAGCAGCTTCCTCCACACAACTGAAGCTTTCTTT
CASSFLHTTEAFF
>.|TRBV4-1|TRBJ2-5|.
TGCGCCAGCAGCCGAGGACAGCAAGAGACCCAGTACTTC
CASSRGQQETQYF
>few|TRBV7-9|TRBJ2-1|.
TGTGCCAGCAGGCCCACGGGACTGGGGTACAATGAGCAGTTCTTC
CASRPTGLGYNEQFF
>few|TRBV6-5|TRBJ1-2|TRBD1
TGTGCCAGCAAAAACTCCGGGACAGGGTCCTATGGCTACACCTTC
CASKNSGTGSYGYTF
>.|TRBV10-3|TRBJ2-5|.
TGTGCCATCCGCCTGGGGGCGGGACAAGAGACCCAGTACTTC
CAIRLGAGQETQYF
>.|TRBV5-4|TRBJ2-7|TRBD1
TGTGCCAGCAGCTTTAGACAGGGAGTCGGCGAGCAGTACTTC
CASSFRQGVGEQYF
>.|TRBV19|TRBJ2-2|.
TGTGCCAGTAGTACAGACAGAGACACCGGGGAGCTGTTTTTT
CASSTDRDTGELFF
>.|TRBV5-4|TRBJ2-3|TRBD2
TGTGCCAGCAGCACTACTAGCGAATACACAGATACGCAGTATTTT
CASSTTSEYTDTQYF
>few|TRBV7-6|TRBJ2-2|TRBD2
TGTGCCAGCAGCTTAAGAGGACTAGCGGTTGGTGCCGGGGAGCTGTTTTTT
CASSLRGLAVGAGELFF
>.|TRBV5-1|TRBJ2-1|.
TGCGCCAGCAGCTTGGTGAGCAAAACGAATGAGCAGTTCTTC
CASSLVSKTNEQFF
>.|TRBV9|TRBJ2-7|.
TGTGCCAGCAGCGTAAATCCCCTCGCCGGATACGAGCAGTACTTC
CASSVNPLAGYEQYF
>many|TRBV6-5|TRBJ2-1|TRBD2
TGTGCCACCAGCGGGAGGGCCTCCAATGAGCAGTTCTTC
CATSGRASNEQFF
>.|TRBV6-5|TRBJ2-7|.
TGTGCCAGCAGTTACAGAGGGAGTAAAAACGAGCAGTACTTC
CASSYRGSKNEQYF
>many|TRBV28|TRBJ2-7|TRBD2
TGTGCCAGCAGTCTAGCGGGAGGGATCTACGAGCAGTACTTC
CASSLAGGIYEQYF
>many|TRBV9|TRBJ2-7|TRBD1
TGTGCCAGCAGCAGATCTACCGGGACAGGGGCGGTCGAGCAGTACTTC
CASSRSTGTGAVEQYF
>many|TRBV5-1|TRBJ2-1|.
TGCGCCAGCGGGGGAGCGAGCTCCTACAATGAGCAGTTCTTC
CASGGASSYNEQFF
>few|TRBV29-1|TRBJ2-2|TRBD2
TGCAGCGTTTCCGACGCTGGGGGGGTTTCGAACACCGGGGAGCTGTTTTTT
CSVSDAGGVSNTGELFF
>.|TRBV5-1|TRBJ1-1|.
TGCGCCAGCAGCTTGGAACCGCCAGGGGAAGCTTTCTTT
CASSLEPPGEAFF